This T cell receptor beta chain derives from a study of regulatory T cells in long-lasting Graves disease. Findings and limits, study-wide: Segments TRBV28, TRBJ1-2 and TRBJ2-5 showed preferential usage in persistent disease. New patients shared roughly 1,000 public clonotypes, and persistent patients shared more, with about 2,700.

This clonotype has just a few counts. What it binds is unknown. Germline CDR1 reads WNHNN; CDR2 reads SYGVQD (reference sequence). V dropped 3 bases and J dropped 5 bases, with 10 bases sitting between them. The CDR3 contains 13 residues. Time point: newly diagnosed GD, antithyroid drugs for less than 3 months. Extracted PBMC RNA gave rise to the TCR library. Blood from the periphery, nine milliliters in all, was drawn into EDTA tubes. Investigators prepared the TCR beta libraries by applying iRepertoire HTBI primers and Arm-PCR of CDR3 regions. TCRdb recomputed calls from the multiplex PCR reads with MiXCR, one row per CDR3 protein. Of roughly 560,000 distinct CDR3 sequences listed, 15% to 20% are singletons. These same records also appear under a second study, on T cells in Graves' hyperthyroidism and ophthalmopathy.

The source was peripheral blood mononuclear cells (PBMCs), collected at new diagnosis, from a patient treated with antithyroid drugs. The V gene is TRBV10-1, the J gene TRBJ2-5; D gene unclear. The sequence derives from a woman aged 40-65 years with Graves disease. DNA of the CDR3: TGCGCCAGCAGTGACCTGACAAAGGAGACCCAGTACTTC. It yields the protein CASSDLTKETQYF.